This T cell receptor (beta chain) was documented in a study of spatial heterogeneity in lung cancer. Study-level results: The study found that expanded intratumoral alpha and beta TCR counts tracked tumor mutation counts.

The CDR3 consists of 16 residues. V gave up 2 bases and J gave up 6 bases; unmatched junction bases: 10. CDR1 is SGHTA, CDR2 FQGNSA, per germline. About this clonotype: The target antigen is unknown.

TCRdb itself ran the 5' RACE reads through MiXCR, one entry per CDR3 protein. The repertoire holds nearly 11,000 distinct CDR3 sequences, with 5% to 6.5% as singletons. Indicated time point: sample taken at primary tumor resection. The sequence came from a male donor with early-stage non-small cell lung cancer. V gene TRBV7-2 combines with J gene TRBJ1-5, with TRBD1 identical over 7 bases. The starting material was lung tumor tissue, obtained at surgery. Written as DNA, the CDR3 is TGTGCCAGCAGCTTATCCCGGACAGGAAGGGGTCAGCCCCAGCATTTT. Encoded protein: CASSLSRTGRGQPQHF.